The 11 T cell receptor beta chains below were found in one sample sequenced in a study of PD-1 blockade in classical Hodgkin lymphoma. Every patient was affected by relapse after autologous stem cell transplantation, while exposure to brentuximab vedotin was not uniform. Some clones are missing from TCRdb's copy, which holds only in-frame ones; the method was immunoSEQ multiplex PCR. The sample lists 40,000 to 45,000 clones, roughly 72% seen once, with 2.5% to 3.5% in the top ten. Specimen: peripheral blood mononuclear cells (PBMCs), collected before the second cycle of nivolumab. The receptors come from a human donor with classical Hodgkin lymphoma.

This chain links TRBV4-1 with TRBJ2-1; D gene unclear. Germline V CDR1 and CDR2: MGHRA, YSYEKL. Trimming took off 0 bases at V and 3 bases at J, with 12 bases between the two ends. The length of the CDR3 is 16 residues. The CDR3 region is CASSQETRSNYNEQFF. In DNA, the CDR3 is TGCGCCAGCAGCCAAGAAACGCGGAGTAACTACAATGAGCAGTTCTTC.

This clone has only a few counts. V gene TRBV28 combines with J gene TRBJ2-7; 7 positions agree with TRBD2. The CDR3 contains 12 residues. Germline V gives CDR1 MDHEN, CDR2 SYDVKM. V shed 10 bases, J shed 5 bases, and the junction held 8 bases outside the gene matches. The DNA of the CDR3 is TGTGCCACCACGGGAGGCTGGGACGAGCAGTACTTC. As protein: CATTGGWDEQYF.

The J gene is TRBJ1-2, the V gene TRBV7-9, with D hard to call. The CDR3 contains 15 residues. Germline CDR1 and CDR2: SEHNR and FQNEAQ (reference sequence). V lost 3 bases and J lost 0, with 11 bases in between. The chain's CDR3 is CASSFHEGTNYGYTF. The CDR3 DNA sequence: TGTGCCAGCAGCTTTCATGAGGGCACTAACTATGGCTACACCTTC.

The chain uses TRBV30 and TRBJ1-4; perhaps TRBD1 as D (5 bases). The CDR3 contains 14 residues. Germline-derived CDR1 and CDR2 are GTSNPN and SVGIG (reference sequence). Trimming left V 1 base short and J 7 bases short, with 13 bases between. The CDR3 spells CAWSDGGGGEKLFF. The CDR3 DNA reads as TGTGCCTGGAGTGACGGGGGAGGTGGTGAAAAACTGTTTTTT.

The chain uses TRBV7-6 and TRBJ2-7; D is perhaps TRBD2 (7 bases). CDR1 is SGHVS, CDR2 FNYEAQ, per germline. The CDR3 consists of 15 residues. V lost 5 bases, J lost 8 bases, and 22 bases lay in between. The CDR3 sequence: CASSPSGGAPPQQYF. The CDR3 DNA reads TGTGCCAGCAGCCCAAGTGGGGGGGCGCCCCCTCAGCAGTACTTC.

V is TRBV19 and J is TRBJ2-7; 10 nucleotides agree with TRBD2. The CDR3 is 16 residues long. Germline V gives CDR1 LNHDA, CDR2 SQIVND (reference sequence). With 4 bases clipped from V and 3 bases from J, the junction kept 9 bases outside the gene matches. The CDR3 DNA sequence: TGTGCCAGTAGTAATATAGGGACTAGCGCCTACTACGAGCAGTACTTC. Translated, it gives CASSNIGTSAYYEQYF.

The genes are TRBV19 and TRBJ2-5; the D is unclear. The length of the CDR3 is 14 residues. Trimming left V 3 bases short and J 4 bases short, with 12 bases between. CDR1 and CDR2 (germline): LNHDA, SQIVND (reference sequence). CDR3 loop: CASSILGLRETQYF. The CDR3 bases are TGTGCCAGTAGTATCCTGGGGTTGAGAGAGACCCAGTACTTC.

This clone was seen a few times. The chain couples TRBV7-9 to TRBJ2-7; D unclear. V lost 4 bases and J 3 bases, leaving 4 bases between the germline ends. Germline V gives CDR1 SEHNR, CDR2 FQNEAQ (reference sequence). This CDR3 is built from 11 residues. The CDR3 DNA is TGTGCCAGCAGCTGGGGCTACGAGCAGTACTTC. Its protein is CASSWGYEQYF.

This clone was recorded a few times. This chain connects TRBV6-1 to TRBJ1-5; no reliable D call. Trimming stripped 5 bases from V and 6 bases from J, with 8 bases between. CDR1 and CDR2 (germline): MNHNS, SASEGT. The CDR3 loop spans 12 amino acids. CDR3 protein: CASSSLAQPQHF. The CDR3 DNA reads TGTGCCAGCAGTTCCCTGGCTCAGCCCCAGCATTTT.

The rearrangement links TRBV5-1 to TRBJ2-3; D is uncertain. Germline V gene lookup returns CDR1 SGHRS and CDR2 YFSETQ. This CDR3 has 13 amino acids. With 3 bases removed from V and 5 bases from J, the gap between germline ends came to 10 bases. The CDR3 is CASSYAWGDTQYF. CDR3 coding DNA: TGCGCCAGCAGCTACGCTTGGGGAGATACGCAGTATTTT.

This chain links TRBV29-1 with TRBJ2-7, with D tentatively TRBD1 (5 bases). The germline V gene encodes CDR1 SQVTM and CDR2 ANQGSEA. The V gene lost 8 bases and the J gene lost 2 bases, with 19 bases spanning the gap. The CDR3 has 14 amino acids. The CDR3 sequence: CSIIRLDTAYEQYF. The CDR3 DNA is TGCAGCATCATAAGGCTGGACACCGCCTACGAGCAGTACTTC.